This TCR beta chain was recorded in a study of blood T cell repertoires in COVID-19. Study background: Two consecutive negative NP/OP PCR tests, clearance, or resolved symptoms defined Cohort 3 recovery.

Using immunoSEQ multiplex PCR, the repertoire was profiled, and TCRdb retains in-frame clones only, with some absent. The sample yields 200,000 to 250,000 clones, 85% to 90% seen once. Germline loops: CDR1 SGHNT, CDR2 YENEEA. This CDR3 comprises 16 residues. Germline trimming cut 1 base from V and 3 bases from J; bases unmatched to any gene: 5. Participants were aged about 18 to 89 years from 20 to 30 US areas. Participants' reported clinical history set cohort assignment. V usage is TRBV11-3 and J usage is TRBJ2-1; TRBD2 aligns across 8 bases. This receptor was obtained from a woman in her 50s in a cohort exposed to, infected with or recovered from COVID-19 (not recorded which). Sequenced input: PBMCs or T cells enriched from blood (not recorded which). The CDR3 DNA follows: TGTGCCAGCAGCTTAGGTGGCGGGGGGAGCTACAATGAGCAGTTCTTC. Protein: CASSLGGGGSYNEQFF. The whole variable domain, remainder taken from reference TRBV11-3 and TRBJ2-1, is EAGVVQSPRYKIIEKKQPVAFWCNPISGHNTLYWYLQNLGQGPELLIRYENEEAVDDSQLPKDRFSAERLKGVDSTLKIQPAELGDSAVYLCASSLGGGGSYNEQFFGPGTRLTVL.